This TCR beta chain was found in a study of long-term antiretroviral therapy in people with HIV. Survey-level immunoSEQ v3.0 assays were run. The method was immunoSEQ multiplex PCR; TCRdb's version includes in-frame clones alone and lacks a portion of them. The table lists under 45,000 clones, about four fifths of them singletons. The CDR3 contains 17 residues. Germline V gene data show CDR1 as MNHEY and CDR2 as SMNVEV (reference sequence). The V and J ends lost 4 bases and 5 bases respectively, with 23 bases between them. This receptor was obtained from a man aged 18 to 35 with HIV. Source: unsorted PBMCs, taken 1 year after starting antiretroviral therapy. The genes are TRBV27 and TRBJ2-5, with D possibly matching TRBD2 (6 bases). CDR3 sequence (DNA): TGTGCCAGCAGTTGTCAGGGAGGAGGCAAATGTTTTGAGACCCAGTACTTC. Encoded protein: CASSCQGGGKCFETQYF.